Presented here are 30 T cell receptor beta chains from one specimen sequenced in a study of cytomegalovirus exposure and HLA in healthy donors. The method was immunoSEQ multiplex PCR; TCRdb's version includes in-frame clones alone and lacks a portion of them. The data contain about 140,000 clones, around 85% of them singletons. The sample consisted of PBMCs. The receptors stem from a man aged 18 to 30 in good health and CMV-seronegative.

V and J are TRBV21-1 and TRBJ2-1; the table's D call, TRBD2, was not checked against the DNA. TRBV21-1 is a pseudogene locus. This CDR3 region has 19 residues. The CDR3 sequence is CASSFGGAPPHSSYNEQFF. CDR3 coding DNA: TGTGCCAGCAGCTTCGGGGGGGCTCCCCCCCACAGCTCCTACAATGAGCAGTTCTTC.

The rearrangement joins TRBV4-2 to TRBJ1-4; D call uncertain. The CDR3 runs to 16 residues. The germline gives CDR1 LGHNA, CDR2 YNFKEQ. Trimming pared 1 base from V and 7 bases from J, leaving 16 bases between. DNA of the CDR3: TGTGCCAGCAGCCAAGCGCGCGGGAGGGTGGGTGAAAAACTGTTTTTT. Amino acid sequence: CASSQARGRVGEKLFF.

The rearrangement joins TRBV7-2 to TRBJ1-1; a possible D gene is TRBD1 (6 bases). Germline V gene sequence: CDR1 SGHTA, CDR2 FQGNSA. This CDR3 comprises 15 residues. With 5 bases removed from V and 1 base from J, the gap between germline ends came to 14 bases. DNA for the CDR3: TGTGCCAGCAGCATGACAGGTTCCTCGAACACTGAAGCTTTCTTT. Translating gives CASSMTGSSNTEAFF.

V gene TRBV6-1 combines with J gene TRBJ1-1; D is uncertain. The CDR3 has 13 residues. The germline CDR1 and CDR2 sequences are MNHNS and SASEGT. The V and J ends lost 6 bases and 3 bases respectively, with 11 bases between them. CDR3: CASRQYSYTEAFF. The CDR3 DNA reads TGTGCCAGCAGACAGTATTCCTACACTGAAGCTTTCTTT.

The V and J genes are TRBV5-5 and TRBJ2-7; 7 bases line up with TRBD1. CDR3 size: 12 residues. Germline V gives CDR1 SGHKS, CDR2 YYEKEE (reference sequence). V lost 4 bases to trimming and J lost 6 bases; unmatched junction nucleotides: 4. The CDR3 DNA is TGTGCCAGCAGCCTACAGGGGCTCGAGCAGTACTTC. Residues: CASSLQGLEQYF.

J is TRBJ2-2 and V is TRBV7-8; 9 bases line up with TRBD2. The J segment lost 0 bases and the V segment lost 5 bases, leaving 7 bases of the junction unmatched. Looked up from germline, CDR1 is SGHVS and CDR2 is FQNEAQ. The CDR3 covers 17 residues. CDR3 sequence reads: CASSGSGGPANTGELFF. The CDR3 DNA reads as TGTGCCAGCAGCGGTAGCGGGGGCCCCGCGAACACCGGGGAGCTGTTTTTT. The full variable domain, rest sourced from reference TRBV7-8 and TRBJ2-2, is GAGVSQSPRYKVAKRGQDVALRCDPISGHVSLFWYQQALGQGPEFLTYFQNEAQLDKSGLPSDRFFAERPEGSVSTLKIQRTQQEDSAVYLCASSGSGGPANTGELFFGEGSRLTVL.

This clone was counted between two and nine times. The chain links TRBV6-4 to TRBJ2-1; TRBD2 matches at 10 bases. This CDR3 region has 15 residues. Per germline, CDR1 MRHNA and CDR2 SNTAGT. With V trimmed by 4 bases and J by 5 bases, 5 bases remained unmatched. The CDR3 coding sequence is TGTGCCAGCAGTGCTGAGCGGGGGGGTCACAATGAGCAGTTCTTC. Its translation: CASSAERGGHNEQFF.

CDR3 DNA sequence: TGTGCCAGCAGCGTAGCTGGGTTGACAGCATACGAGCAGTACTTC. It yields the protein CASSVAGLTAYEQYF. This sequence joins TRBV9 and TRBJ2-7; tentative D call: TRBD1 (5 bases). V gave up 0 bases and J gave up 4 bases, with 14 bases separating them. This CDR3 comprises 15 residues. Per germline, CDR1 SGDLS and CDR2 YYNGEE. Supplemented by reference TRBV9 and TRBJ2-7, the full variable domain reads DSGVTQTPKHLITATGQRVTLRCSPRSGDLSVYWYQQSLDQGLQFLIQYYNGEERAKGNILERFSAQQFPDLHSELNLSSLELGDSALYFCASSVAGLTAYEQYFGPGTRLTVT.

In this sample, this clone turned up once. The V and J genes are TRBV13 and TRBJ2-7; 11 bases are a match to TRBD1. V shed 1 base, J shed 4 bases, and the junction held 9 bases outside the gene matches. Germline CDR1 reads PRHDT; CDR2 reads FYEKMQ (reference sequence). This CDR3 has 17 residues. The CDR3, as DNA: TGTGCCAGCAGCTTAGCTGGCTTGGACAGGGGGCGATACGAGCAGTACTTC. It is translated as CASSLAGLDRGRYEQYF.

The V gene is TRBV28, the J gene TRBJ1-1; possibly TRBD1 for D (6 bases). The CDR3 consists of 14 residues. Germline CDR1 is MDHEN and CDR2 is SYDVKM. V shed 6 bases and J shed 0 bases, with 11 bases lying between them. This CDR3 reads CASRRGGLNTEAFF. The CDR3 DNA follows: TGTGCCAGCAGACGAGGGGGTCTGAACACTGAAGCTTTCTTT.

The chain carries TRBV14 and TRBJ2-1, with 9 bases aligning to TRBD2. The germline gives CDR1 SGHDN, CDR2 FVKESK. CDR3 length equals 15 residues. The V gene end was trimmed by 2 bases and the J gene end by 10 bases; junction bases not matched to a gene: 9. For the CDR3, the DNA is TGTGCCAGCAGCCAAAGATGGAGCGGGAGGTCCGAGCAGTTCTTC. Protein product: CASSQRWSGRSEQFF.

The rearrangement links TRBV12-5 to TRBJ1-2, with D uncertain. Germline lookup yields CDR1 LGHNT and CDR2 FRNRAP. The V end lost 4 bases, the J end lost 4 bases, and 22 bases lay between the germline ends. The CDR3 runs 17 residues. The CDR3 region has the DNA TGTGCTAGTGGTTCACCAGCGGTAACCAAATCCTTCTATGGCTACACCTTC. It translates to CASGSPAVTKSFYGYTF.

This sequence joins TRBV7-2 and TRBJ1-1; D perhaps matches TRBD1 (5 bases). V lost 3 bases to trimming and J lost 8 bases, with 10 bases between them. This CDR3 is 12 amino acids long. Per the germline V gene, CDR1 is SGHTA and CDR2 is FQGNSA. CDR3 region: CASSFREGEAFF. For the CDR3, the DNA is TGTGCCAGCAGCTTTCGGGAGGGGGAAGCTTTCTTT.

The chain employs TRBV28 and TRBJ1-5, with 10 bases fitting TRBD1. The CDR3 runs to 15 residues. Trimming at V came to 6 bases and at J to 7 bases, leaving 9 bases not matched to a gene. Germline values: CDR1 MDHEN, CDR2 SYDVKM. The CDR3 region is CASSTSGQGGQPQHF. The CDR3 region has the DNA TGTGCCAGCAGCACCTCCGGACAGGGGGGACAGCCCCAGCATTTT. The full variable domain, rest sourced from reference TRBV28 and TRBJ1-5, is DVKVTQSSRYLVKRTGEKVFLECVQDMDHENMFWYRQDPGLGLRLIYFSYDVKMKEKGDIPEGYSVSREKKERFSLILESASTNQTSMYLCASSTSGQGGQPQHFGDGTRLSIL.

For the CDR3, the DNA is TGTGCCAGCAGCCCCCAGGGTAGGGGGACCCAAGAGACCCAGTACTTC. Its protein product is CASSPQGRGTQETQYF. V usage is TRBV7-2 and J usage is TRBJ2-5, with D tentatively TRBD1 (6 bases). CDR1 is SGHTA and CDR2 is FQGNSA in the germline V gene. V was cut by 5 bases and J by 1 base, with 17 bases left in between. This CDR3 has 16 amino acids. Supplemented by reference TRBV7-2 and TRBJ2-5, the full variable domain reads GAGVSQSPSNKVTEKGKDVELRCDPISGHTALYWYRQSLGQGLEFLIYFQGNSAPDKSGLPSDRFSAERTGGSVSTLTIQRTQQEDSAVYLCASSPQGRGTQETQYFGPGTRLLVL.

The V and J genes are TRBV5-6 and TRBJ2-1; D is possibly TRBD1 (5 bases). CDR1 is SGHDT, CDR2 YYEEEE, per germline. Deletions cut 0 bases from V and 9 bases from J, with 10 bases between. CDR3 length equals 13 residues. CDR3 protein: CASSLASGPEQFF. CDR3 DNA: TGTGCCAGCAGCTTGGCGTCAGGGCCTGAGCAGTTCTTC.

The rearrangement joins TRBV7-9 to TRBJ1-6; the D gene is possibly TRBD1 (6 bases). The CDR3 totals 16 residues. The V and J ends lost 0 bases and 10 bases respectively, with 16 bases between them. Per germline, CDR1 SEHNR and CDR2 FQNEAQ (reference sequence). CDR3: CASSLAVTGFRSPLHF. DNA for the CDR3: TGTGCCAGCAGCTTAGCGGTTACAGGGTTTAGATCACCCCTCCACTTT.

This clone turned up a few times. The CDR3 region is CASSELGAQPQHF. The CDR3, as DNA: TGTGCCAGCAGTGAATTGGGGGCTCAGCCCCAGCATTTT. The chain has TRBV2 and TRBJ1-5; tentatively, D is TRBD1 (6 bases). The CDR3 covers 13 residues. V gave up 2 bases and J gave up 6 bases, with 8 bases separating them. The germline V gene encodes CDR1 SNHLY and CDR2 FYNNEI.

The sample holds one count of this clone. This sample includes further DNA sequences coding for the same CDR3. The chain carries TRBV2 and TRBJ1-1; the D gene is possibly TRBD1 (6 bases). CDR1 and CDR2 from the germline V gene are SNHLY and FYNNEI. This CDR3 contains 13 residues. V shed 6 bases and J shed 2 bases, with 10 bases lying between them. This chain's CDR3 is CASRLQGNTEAFF. The DNA for the CDR3 is TGTGCCAGCAGGCTACAGGGTAACACTGAAGCTTTCTTT.

V gene TRBV27 combines with J gene TRBJ1-1, with 10 bases fitting TRBD1. Germline V gene data show CDR1 as MNHEY and CDR2 as SMNVEV (reference sequence). This CDR3 has 15 residues. J lost 9 bases, V lost 6 bases, and 13 bases had no gene match. The CDR3 region is CASSPTGGAGGKAFF. As DNA, the CDR3 is TGTGCCAGCAGCCCGACAGGGGGCGCAGGGGGAAAAGCTTTCTTT.

The CDR3 sequence: CASSWTSGSPLGQFF. CDR3 DNA sequence: TGTGCCAGCAGCTGGACTAGCGGGAGTCCTTTGGGGCAGTTCTTC. This chain joins TRBV6-5 and TRBJ2-1; 13 positions match TRBD2. CDR1 MNHEY and CDR2 SVGAGI come from the germline V gene. CDR3 length equals 15 residues. V was pared by 6 bases and J by 12 bases, with 11 bases of the junction left unmatched.

V is TRBV2 and J is TRBJ2-3, with 8 nucleotides matching TRBD2. There are 14 residues in the CDR3. Trimming at V came to 7 bases and at J to 3 bases, leaving 6 bases not matched to a gene. Germline V CDR1 and CDR2: SNHLY, FYNNEI. Here the CDR3 reads CASIRSGSTDTQYF. CDR3 DNA sequence: TGTGCCAGCATCCGAAGCGGGAGTACAGATACGCAGTATTTT. The full variable domain, in which reference TRBV2 and TRBJ2-3 provide the parts outside the CDR3, is EPEVTQTPSHQVTQMGQEVILRCVPISNHLYFYWYRQILGQKVEFLVSFYNNEISEKSEIFDDQFSVERPDGSNFTLKIRSTKLEDSAMYFCASIRSGSTDTQYFGPGTRLTVL.

The sample holds a few counts of this clone. The chain joins TRBV6-6 to TRBJ2-7, with a tentative D call TRBD2 (5 bases). V lost 2 bases and J lost 2, with 16 bases in between. This CDR3 contains 16 residues. Germline assignment: CDR1 MNHNY and CDR2 SVGAGI (reference sequence). Here the CDR3 DNA reads TGTGCCAGCAGTTACCCGATGGGCGGGCCAACCTACGAGCAGTACTTC. Translated, it gives CASSYPMGGPTYEQYF.

The rearrangement uses TRBV5-1 and TRBJ1-1, with D maybe TRBD1 (5 bases). V lost 4 bases, J lost 7 bases, and 17 bases lay in between. This CDR3 is 14 amino acids long. CDR1 and CDR2 (germline): SGHRS, YFSETQ. CDR3 protein: CASSPYASDSEAFF. Written as DNA, the CDR3 is TGCGCCAGCAGCCCCTATGCTTCCGACAGTGAAGCTTTCTTT.

The J gene is TRBJ2-1, the V gene TRBV13, with D uncertain. The CDR3 spans 13 residues. The germline gives CDR1 PRHDT, CDR2 FYEKMQ (reference sequence). The germline V and J ends were trimmed by 0 bases and 7 bases, with 7 bases remaining between them. The CDR3 nucleotides read TGTGCCAGCAGCTTAGGTCCCCCGAATGAGCAGTTCTTC. It specifies CASSLGPPNEQFF.

This clone was counted a few times. The J gene is TRBJ1-1, the V gene TRBV5-1; 7 bases are a match to TRBD1. V lost 4 bases to trimming and J lost 7 bases; unmatched junction nucleotides: 10. The germline gives CDR1 SGHRS, CDR2 YFSETQ. The CDR3 is 14 amino acids. The CDR3 bases are TGCGCCAGCAGCCCCGGACAGGTAGAGGATGAAGCTTTCTTT. This encodes CASSPGQVEDEAFF. The entire variable domain, with the rest obtained from reference TRBV5-1 and TRBJ1-1, is as follows: KAGVTQTPRYLIKTRGQQVTLSCSPISGHRSVSWYQQTPGQGLQFLFEYFSETQRNKGNFPGRFSGRQFSNSRSEMNVSTLELGDSALYLCASSPGQVEDEAFFGQGTRLTVV.

The chain has TRBV19 and TRBJ2-3; a possible D gene is TRBD1 (6 bases). This CDR3 region has 13 residues. The V end was cut by 6 bases, the J end by 6 bases, with 13 bases between. The germline V gene encodes CDR1 LNHDA and CDR2 SQIVND (reference sequence). CDR3 coding DNA: TGTGCCAGTAGCTCACAGGGTGCGGATACGCAGTATTTT. Translated: CASSSQGADTQYF.

The V call is TRBV20-1, the J call TRBJ2-1, with 10 bases matching TRBD2. Germline assignment: CDR1 DFQATT and CDR2 SNEGSKA (reference sequence). The CDR3 sequence is 11 residues long. The DNA of the CDR3 is TGCAGCCTCTTCTCCGGGACTAGCGAGTTCTTC. It codes for CSLFSGTSEFF.

The chain recombines TRBV6-1 with TRBJ1-1, with 10 bases fitting TRBD1. Germline assignment: CDR1 MNHNS and CDR2 SASEGT. The V and J ends lost 10 bases and 3 bases, in that order; junction bases with no gene match: 8. The length of the CDR3 is 14 residues. The CDR3 DNA sequence: TGTGCCATACATCAGGGACAGGGGTACACTGAAGCTTTCTTT. Protein product: CAIHQGQGYTEAFF.

The genes are TRBV6-5 and TRBJ2-2; 7 bases are a match to TRBD1. With V trimmed by 2 bases and J by 0 bases, 0 bases remained unmatched. This CDR3 spans 15 amino acids. Germline CDR1 reads MNHEY; CDR2 reads SVGAGI. CDR3: CASSYGTANTGELFF. The CDR3 bases are TGTGCCAGCAGTTACGGGACAGCGAACACCGGGGAGCTGTTTTTT.